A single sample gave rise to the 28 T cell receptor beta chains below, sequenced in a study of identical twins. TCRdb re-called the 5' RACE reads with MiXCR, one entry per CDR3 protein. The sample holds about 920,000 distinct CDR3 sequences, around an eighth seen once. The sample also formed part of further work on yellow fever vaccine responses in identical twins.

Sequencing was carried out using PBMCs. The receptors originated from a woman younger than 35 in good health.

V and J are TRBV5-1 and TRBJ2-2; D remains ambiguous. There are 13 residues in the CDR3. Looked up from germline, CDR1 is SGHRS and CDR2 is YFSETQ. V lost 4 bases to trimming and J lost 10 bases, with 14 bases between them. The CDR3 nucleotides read TGCGCCAGCAGCCCCACTCTCTCTGCGGAGCTGTTTTTT. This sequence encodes CASSPTLSAELFF. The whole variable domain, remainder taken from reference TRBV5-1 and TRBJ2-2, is KAGVTQTPRYLIKTRGQQVTLSCSPISGHRSVSWYQQTPGQGLQFLFEYFSETQRNKGNFPGRFSGRQFSNSRSEMNVSTLELGDSALYLCASSPTLSAELFFGEGSRLTVL.

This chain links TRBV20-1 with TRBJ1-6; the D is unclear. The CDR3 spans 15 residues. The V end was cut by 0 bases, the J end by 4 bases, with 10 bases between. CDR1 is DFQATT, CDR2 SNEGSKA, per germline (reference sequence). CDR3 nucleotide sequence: TGCAGTGCTAGAGAGTTCCACGATTATAATTCACCCCTCCACTTT. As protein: CSAREFHDYNSPLHF.

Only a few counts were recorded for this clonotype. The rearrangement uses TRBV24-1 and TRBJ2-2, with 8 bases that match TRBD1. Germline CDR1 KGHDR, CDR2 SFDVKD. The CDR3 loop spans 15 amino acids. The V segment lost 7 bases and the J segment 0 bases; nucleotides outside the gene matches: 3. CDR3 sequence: CATRAGQANTGELFF. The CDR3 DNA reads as TGTGCCACCAGGGCGGGACAGGCGAACACCGGGGAGCTGTTTTTT.

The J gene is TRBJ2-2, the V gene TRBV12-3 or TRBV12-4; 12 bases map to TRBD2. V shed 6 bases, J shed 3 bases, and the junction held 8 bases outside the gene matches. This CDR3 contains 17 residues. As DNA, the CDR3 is TGTGCCAGCAGGGCAGACGCTAGCGGGAGGGACACCGGGGAGCTGTTTTTT. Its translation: CASRADASGRDTGELFF.

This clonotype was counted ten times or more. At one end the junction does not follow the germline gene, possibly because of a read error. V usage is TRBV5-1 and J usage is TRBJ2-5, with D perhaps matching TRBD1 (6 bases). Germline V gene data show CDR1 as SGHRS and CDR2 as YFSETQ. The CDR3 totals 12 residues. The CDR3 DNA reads TGTGCCAGCAGTAGGACAGAAGAGACCCAGTACTTC. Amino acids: CASSRTEETQYF.

CDR3 bases: TGTGCCAGCAGCCAAGCTCGCGGGGCGGCCGGGGAGACCCAGTACTTC. It is translated as CASSQARGAAGETQYF. The chain combines TRBV4-2 with TRBJ2-5, with a possible D match to TRBD2 (6 bases). The CDR3 runs to 16 residues. V gave up 1 base and J gave up 5 bases, with 17 bases separating them. Germline values: CDR1 LGHNA, CDR2 YNFKEQ.

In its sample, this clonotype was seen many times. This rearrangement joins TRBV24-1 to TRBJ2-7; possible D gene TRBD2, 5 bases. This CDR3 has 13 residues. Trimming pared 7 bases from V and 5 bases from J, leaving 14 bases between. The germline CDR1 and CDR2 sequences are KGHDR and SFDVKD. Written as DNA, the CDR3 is TGTGCCACCAGAGGAGGACCCCGGGACGAGCAGTACTTC. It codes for CATRGGPRDEQYF.

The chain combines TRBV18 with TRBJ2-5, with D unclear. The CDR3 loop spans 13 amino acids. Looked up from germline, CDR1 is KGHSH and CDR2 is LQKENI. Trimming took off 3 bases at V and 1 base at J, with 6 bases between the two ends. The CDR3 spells CASSPIPQETQYF. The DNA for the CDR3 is TGTGCCAGCTCACCCATACCCCAAGAGACCCAGTACTTC.

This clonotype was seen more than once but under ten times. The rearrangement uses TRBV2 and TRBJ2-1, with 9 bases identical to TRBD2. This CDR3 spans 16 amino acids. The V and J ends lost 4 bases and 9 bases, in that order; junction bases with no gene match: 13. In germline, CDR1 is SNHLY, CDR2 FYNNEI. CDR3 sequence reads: CASSVAALAGRAEQFF. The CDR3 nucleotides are TGTGCCAGCAGTGTGGCTGCGCTAGCGGGACGGGCTGAGCAGTTCTTC. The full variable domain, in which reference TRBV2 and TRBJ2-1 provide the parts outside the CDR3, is EPEVTQTPSHQVTQMGQEVILRCVPISNHLYFYWYRQILGQKVEFLVSFYNNEISEKSEIFDDQFSVERPDGSNFTLKIRSTKLEDSAMYFCASSVAALAGRAEQFFGPGTRLTVL.

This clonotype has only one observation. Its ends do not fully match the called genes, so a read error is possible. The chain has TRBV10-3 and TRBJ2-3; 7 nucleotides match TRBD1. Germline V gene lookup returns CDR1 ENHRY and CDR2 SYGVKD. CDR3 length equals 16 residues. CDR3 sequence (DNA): TGTACCATCAGTGAACCCGACAGGGCTGTCAGAGATACGCAGTATTTT. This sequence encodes CTISEPDRAVRDTQYF.

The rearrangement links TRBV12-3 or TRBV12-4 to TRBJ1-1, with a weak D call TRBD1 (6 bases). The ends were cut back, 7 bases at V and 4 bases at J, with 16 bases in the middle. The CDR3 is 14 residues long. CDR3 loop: CASTLTGGPTEAFF. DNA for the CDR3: TGTGCCAGCACACTAACCGGGGGGCCCACTGAAGCTTTCTTT.

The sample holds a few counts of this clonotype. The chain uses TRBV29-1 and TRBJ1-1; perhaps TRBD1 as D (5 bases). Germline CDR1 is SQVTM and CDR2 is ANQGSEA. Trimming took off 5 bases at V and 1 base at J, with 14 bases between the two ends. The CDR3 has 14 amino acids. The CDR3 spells CSVKLFRENTEAFF. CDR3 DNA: TGCAGCGTTAAGCTCTTCAGGGAGAACACTGAAGCTTTCTTT.

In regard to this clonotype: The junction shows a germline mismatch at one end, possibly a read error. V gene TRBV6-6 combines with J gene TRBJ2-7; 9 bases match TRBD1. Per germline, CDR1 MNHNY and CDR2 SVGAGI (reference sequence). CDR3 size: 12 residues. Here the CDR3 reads CATQDRGGEQYF. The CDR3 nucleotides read TGTGCCACCCAGGACAGGGGCGGCGAGCAGTATTTC.

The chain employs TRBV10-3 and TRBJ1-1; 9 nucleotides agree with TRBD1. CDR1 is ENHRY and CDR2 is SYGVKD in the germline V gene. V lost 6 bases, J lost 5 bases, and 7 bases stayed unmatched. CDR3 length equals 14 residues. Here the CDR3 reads CAISNTGGQTEAFF. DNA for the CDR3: TGTGCCATCAGCAACACAGGGGGCCAAACTGAAGCTTTCTTT.

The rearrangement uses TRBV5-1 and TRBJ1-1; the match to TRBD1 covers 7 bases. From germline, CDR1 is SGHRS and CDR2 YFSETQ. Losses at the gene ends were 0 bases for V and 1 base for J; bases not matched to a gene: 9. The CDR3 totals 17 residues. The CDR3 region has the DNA TGCGCCAGCAGCTTGGGGCGCGACACAGGGGAGAACACTGAAGCTTTCTTT. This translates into CASSLGRDTGENTEAFF.

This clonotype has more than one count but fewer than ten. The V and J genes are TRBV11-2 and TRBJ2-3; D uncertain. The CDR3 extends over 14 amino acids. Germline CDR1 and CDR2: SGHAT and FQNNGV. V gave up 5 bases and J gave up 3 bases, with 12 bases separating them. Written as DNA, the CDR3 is TGTGCCAGCAGCCTTCTGGTAGTTACAGATACGCAGTATTTT. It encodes CASSLLVVTDTQYF.

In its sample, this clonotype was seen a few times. The CDR3 DNA is TGTGCCAGCAGCCCGGATCGGCGACAGGGGGACGAGCAGTACTTC. This encodes CASSPDRRQGDEQYF. The rearrangement links TRBV7-9 to TRBJ2-7; 9 bases map to TRBD1. CDR1 SEHNR and CDR2 FQNEAQ come from the germline V gene (reference sequence). V gave up 5 bases and J gave up 5 bases; unmatched junction bases: 10. The CDR3 runs to 15 residues. Based on the CDR3 plus reference TRBV7-9 and TRBJ2-7, the full variable domain is DTGVSQNPRHKITKRGQNVTFRCDPISEHNRLYWYRQTLGQGPEFLTYFQNEAQLEKSRLLSDRFSAERPKGSFSTLEIQRTEQGDSAMYLCASSPDRRQGDEQYFGPGTRLTVT.

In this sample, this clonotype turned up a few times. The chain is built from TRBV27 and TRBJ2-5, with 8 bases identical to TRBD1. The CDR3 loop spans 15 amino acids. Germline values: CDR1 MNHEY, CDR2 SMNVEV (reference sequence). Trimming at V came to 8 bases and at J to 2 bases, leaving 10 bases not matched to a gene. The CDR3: CASRAARGLQETQYF. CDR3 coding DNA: TGTGCCAGCCGAGCAGCCAGGGGGCTACAAGAGACCCAGTACTTC.

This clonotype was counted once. CDR3: CASSQGVVDEKLFF. As DNA, the CDR3 is TGTGCCAGCAGCCAAGGGGTAGTGGATGAAAAACTGTTTTTT. This rearrangement joins TRBV4-2 to TRBJ1-4; no definite D call. This CDR3 comprises 14 residues. Trimming removed 1 base at V and 6 bases at J, with 9 bases between. The V gene's germline CDR1 is LGHNA and CDR2 YNFKEQ.

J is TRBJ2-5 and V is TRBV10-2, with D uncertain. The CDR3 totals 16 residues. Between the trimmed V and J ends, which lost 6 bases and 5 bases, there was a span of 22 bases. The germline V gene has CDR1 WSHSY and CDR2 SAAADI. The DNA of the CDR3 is TGCGCCAGCAGCTCTCCCCCGGGCCAGCCCCCGGAGACCCAGTACTTC. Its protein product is CASSSPPGQPPETQYF.

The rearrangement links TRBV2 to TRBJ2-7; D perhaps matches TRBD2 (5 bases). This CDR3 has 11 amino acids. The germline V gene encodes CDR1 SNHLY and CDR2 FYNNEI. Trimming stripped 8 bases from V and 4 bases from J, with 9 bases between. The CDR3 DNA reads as TGTGCCAGCGGGGAGTGGTACGAGCAGTACGTC. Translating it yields CASGEWYEQYV.

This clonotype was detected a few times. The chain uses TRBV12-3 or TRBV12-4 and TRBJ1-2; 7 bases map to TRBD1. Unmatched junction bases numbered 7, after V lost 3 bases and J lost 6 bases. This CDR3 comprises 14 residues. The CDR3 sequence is CASSFDRAGDGYTF. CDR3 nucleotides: TGTGCCAGCAGTTTTGACAGGGCGGGGGATGGCTACACCTTC.

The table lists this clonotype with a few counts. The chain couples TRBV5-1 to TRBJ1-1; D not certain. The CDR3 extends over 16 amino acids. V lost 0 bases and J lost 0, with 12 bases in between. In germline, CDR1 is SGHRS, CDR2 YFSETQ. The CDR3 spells CASSLAGGRMNTEAFF. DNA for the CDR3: TGCGCCAGCAGCTTGGCCGGTGGGAGAATGAACACTGAAGCTTTCTTT.

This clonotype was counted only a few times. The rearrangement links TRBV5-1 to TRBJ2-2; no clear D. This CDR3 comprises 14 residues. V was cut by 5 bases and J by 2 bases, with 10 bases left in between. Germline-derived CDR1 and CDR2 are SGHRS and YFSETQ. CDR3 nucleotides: TGCGCCAGCAGTTCGGGTGATAACACCGGGGAGCTGTTTTTT. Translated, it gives CASSSGDNTGELFF.

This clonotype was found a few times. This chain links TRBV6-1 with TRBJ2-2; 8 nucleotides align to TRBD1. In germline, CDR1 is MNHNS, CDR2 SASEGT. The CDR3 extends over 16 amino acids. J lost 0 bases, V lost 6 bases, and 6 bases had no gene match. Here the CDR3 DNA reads TGTGCCAGCAGAACCGGGACAGGTTCGAACACCGGGGAGCTGTTTTTT. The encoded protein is CASRTGTGSNTGELFF.

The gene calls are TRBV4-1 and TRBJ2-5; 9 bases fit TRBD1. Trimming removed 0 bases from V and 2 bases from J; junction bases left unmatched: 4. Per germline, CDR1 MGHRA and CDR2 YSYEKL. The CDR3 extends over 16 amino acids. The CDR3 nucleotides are TGCGCCAGCAGCCAAGATCGGGGGACAGGGCAAGAGACCCAGTACTTC. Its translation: CASSQDRGTGQETQYF.

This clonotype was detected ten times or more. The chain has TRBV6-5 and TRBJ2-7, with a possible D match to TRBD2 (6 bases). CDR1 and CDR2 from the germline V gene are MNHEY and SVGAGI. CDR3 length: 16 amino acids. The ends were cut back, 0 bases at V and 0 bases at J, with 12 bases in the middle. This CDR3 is CASSYSGGTSSYEQYV. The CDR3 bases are TGTGCCAGCAGTTACTCTGGAGGGACCAGCTCCTACGAGCAGTACGTC.

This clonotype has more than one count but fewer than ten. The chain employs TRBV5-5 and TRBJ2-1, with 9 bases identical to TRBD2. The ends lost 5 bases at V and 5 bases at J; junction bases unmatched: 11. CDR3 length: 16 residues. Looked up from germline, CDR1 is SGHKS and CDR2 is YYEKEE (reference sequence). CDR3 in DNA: TGTGCCAGCAGTTCCATAGCGGGGGCGACCAACAATGAGCAGTTCTTC. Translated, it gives CASSSIAGATNNEQFF.